These 29 T cell receptor beta chains share one sample of origin, sequenced in a study of shared clonotypes between healthy human individuals. Some clones are missing from TCRdb's copy, which holds only in-frame ones; the method was immunoSEQ multiplex PCR. The repertoire holds millions of clones, with approximately 94% as singletons. Input material: naive CD4+ T cells sorted from blood. Specified subset: CD45RA+ positively selected. The receptors come from a man between 18 and 35 years old in good health.

The J gene is TRBJ1-1, the V gene TRBV19, with D perhaps matching TRBD1 (5 bases). Germline V lookup: CDR1 LNHDA, CDR2 SQIVND (reference sequence). The CDR3 has 13 residues. V was trimmed by 6 bases and J by 1 base, leaving 9 bases between them. CDR3 amino acids: CASSWDGNTEAFF. CDR3 sequence (DNA): TGTGCCAGTAGCTGGGACGGGAACACTGAAGCTTTCTTT.

As concerns this clone: In the same sample, other DNA sequences code for this CDR3. The gene calls are TRBV18 and TRBJ2-3; 11 bases are a match to TRBD2. Looked up from germline, CDR1 is KGHSH and CDR2 is LQKENI. V dropped 0 bases and J dropped 1; count of bases not matched to a gene: 0. CDR3 length equals 16 residues. CDR3 sequence: CASSPPGLAGTDTQYF. In DNA, the CDR3 is TGTGCCAGCTCACCACCGGGACTAGCGGGCACAGATACGCAGTATTTT.

The chain employs TRBV28 and TRBJ1-1; D uncertain. Germline CDR1 MDHEN, CDR2 SYDVKM. V was shortened by 10 bases and J by 0 bases, with 18 bases between the two germline ends. CDR3 length: 15 amino acids. CDR3 bases: TGTGCCACCCAAACGTCCCTGATTATGAACACTGAAGCTTTCTTT. Encoded protein: CATQTSLIMNTEAFF.

Only one count was recorded for this clone. The rearrangement joins TRBV2 to TRBJ1-3; D unclear. The germline V gene has CDR1 SNHLY and CDR2 FYNNEI. CDR3 length: 13 amino acids. V lost 5 bases and J lost 4, with 9 bases in between. CDR3 loop: CASSTRSGNTIYF. The CDR3 region has the DNA TGTGCCAGCAGTACAAGGTCCGGAAACACCATATATTTT.

The rearrangement uses TRBV7-9 and TRBJ1-6; D is undetermined. This CDR3 has 14 amino acids. With 6 bases removed from V and 7 bases from J, the gap between germline ends came to 13 bases. The germline V gene has CDR1 SEHNR and CDR2 FQNEAQ (reference sequence). CDR3 sequence reads: CASSADVGNSPLHF. CDR3 coding DNA: TGTGCCAGCAGTGCTGACGTGGGAAATTCACCCCTCCACTTT.

Note on this clone: Other DNA sequences in the sample encode the same CDR3. The chain joins TRBV5-1 to TRBJ1-1, with unresolved D. V was cut by 5 bases and J by 1 base, with 12 bases left in between. The CDR3 sequence is 14 residues long. The germline V gene encodes CDR1 SGHRS and CDR2 YFSETQ. The CDR3: CASSFTDGNTEAFF. The CDR3 DNA is TGCGCCAGCAGTTTTACCGACGGGAACACTGAAGCTTTCTTT.

V is TRBV7-2 and J is TRBJ1-1; tentatively, D is TRBD1 (6 bases). V was pared by 7 bases and J by 0 bases, with 15 bases between. The CDR3 length is 15 residues. Germline V gene lookup returns CDR1 SGHTA and CDR2 FQGNSA. Here the CDR3 reads CASTDRLGMNTEAFF. CDR3 nucleotide sequence: TGTGCCAGCACCGACAGGTTGGGCATGAACACTGAAGCTTTCTTT.

This sequence joins TRBV5-1 and TRBJ1-3; a weak D match, TRBD1 (6 bases). The germline CDR1 and CDR2 sequences are SGHRS and YFSETQ. Trimming took 5 bases from V and 1 from J, leaving 13 bases between them. The CDR3 sequence is 15 residues long. CDR3 DNA sequence: TGCGCCAGCAGGCTGGAGACAGGTTCTGGAAACACCATATATTTT. This gives the protein CASRLETGSGNTIYF.

The CDR3 loop is CASSEGWNTEAFF. The CDR3 bases are TGCGCCAGCAGTGAGGGATGGAACACTGAAGCTTTCTTT. The rearrangement uses TRBV10-2 and TRBJ1-1, with D uncertain. V was trimmed by 2 bases and J by 1 base, leaving 5 bases between them. The CDR3 contains 13 residues. Germline CDR1 is WSHSY and CDR2 is SAAADI.

The chain couples TRBV5-8 to TRBJ1-4; maybe TRBD1 (6 bases). The germline V and J ends were trimmed by 4 bases and 7 bases, with 17 bases remaining between them. The germline V gene encodes CDR1 SGHTS and CDR2 YDEGEE. This CDR3 has 15 residues. This chain's CDR3 is CASSIRTVGREKLFF. As DNA, the CDR3 is TGTGCCAGCAGCATCCGGACAGTGGGTCGTGAAAAACTGTTTTTT. Complete variable domain (other parts from reference TRBV5-8 and TRBJ1-4): EAGVTQSPTHLIKTRGQQATLRCSPISGHTSVYWYQQALGLGLQFLLWYDEGEERNRGNFPPRFSGRQFPNYSSELNVNALELEDSALYLCASSIRTVGREKLFFGSGTQLSVL.

V and J are TRBV30 and TRBJ2-2; maybe TRBD2 (5 bases). The V end lost 5 bases, the J end lost 1 base, and 11 bases lay between the germline ends. CDR1 is GTSNPN, CDR2 SVGIG, per germline (reference sequence). This CDR3 region has 14 residues. This chain's CDR3 is CAWGPGGNTGELFF. DNA for the CDR3: TGTGCCTGGGGCCCAGGAGGGAACACCGGGGAGCTGTTTTTT.

This chain uses TRBV6-5 with TRBJ2-7; D is undetermined. The germline gives CDR1 MNHEY, CDR2 SVGAGI. CDR3 length: 13 residues. V was clipped by 3 bases and J by 3 bases, with 9 bases between them. Here the CDR3 reads CASSYFGNYEQYF. The CDR3 DNA sequence: TGTGCCAGCAGTTATTTCGGCAACTACGAGCAGTACTTC.

This clone was seen once. CDR3 bases: TGTGCCAGCAGCTTACCGACCGGGACTGGATGGGATACGCAGTATTTT. Encoded protein: CASSLPTGTGWDTQYF. V is TRBV7-2 and J is TRBJ2-3; D might be TRBD2 (6 bases). Trimming took 2 bases from V and 6 from J, leaving 18 bases between them. Germline-derived CDR1 and CDR2 are SGHTA and FQGNSA. CDR3 length equals 16 residues.

The count of this clone is one. The J gene is TRBJ1-1, the V gene TRBV5-1; 9 bases map to TRBD1. Germline CDR1 and CDR2: SGHRS and YFSETQ. V gave up 3 bases and J gave up 7 bases; unmatched junction bases: 10. The CDR3 spans 15 residues. As DNA, the CDR3 is TGCGCCAGCAGCTCCCCAGGACAGGGGAAACTTGAAGCTTTCTTT. Amino acid sequence: CASSSPGQGKLEAFF.

V and J are TRBV12-5 and TRBJ2-5; D may be TRBD1 (6 bases). With 1 base removed from V and 5 bases from J, the gap between germline ends came to 17 bases. The CDR3 sequence is 16 residues long. Per germline, CDR1 LGHNT and CDR2 FRNRAP. The CDR3 loop is CASGLARTVLGETQYF. DNA of the CDR3: TGTGCTAGTGGTTTGGCCCGGACAGTTCTGGGGGAGACCCAGTACTTC.

The chain carries TRBV18 and TRBJ1-3, with D uncertain. Trimming removed 2 bases from V and 3 bases from J, with 14 bases in between. The germline V gene has CDR1 KGHSH and CDR2 LQKENI. The CDR3 sequence is 16 residues long. CDR3: CASSPAFPAVGNTIYF. CDR3 DNA: TGTGCCAGCTCACCAGCGTTCCCCGCTGTTGGAAACACCATATATTTT. The full variable domain, with the rest looked up from reference TRBV18 and TRBJ1-3, is NAGVMQNPRHLVRRRGQEARLRCSPMKGHSHVYWYRQLPEEGLKFMVYLQKENIIDESGMPKERFSAEFPKEGPSILRIQQVVRGDSAAYFCASSPAFPAVGNTIYFGEGSWLTVV.

The chain carries TRBV30 and TRBJ2-7; 9 nucleotides match TRBD1. CDR1 is GTSNPN, CDR2 SVGIG, per germline (reference sequence). This CDR3 spans 15 amino acids. V gave up 0 bases and J gave up 2 bases; unmatched junction bases: 5. The CDR3 loop is CAWSVGDRVTYEQYF. The CDR3 DNA is TGTGCCTGGAGTGTGGGGGACAGGGTTACCTACGAGCAGTACTTC.

This sequence joins TRBV5-4 and TRBJ2-3; the match to TRBD1 covers 9 bases. The V segment lost 1 base and the J segment 0 bases; nucleotides outside the gene matches: 3. This CDR3 comprises 16 residues. Germline CDR1 reads SGHNT; CDR2 reads YYREEE (reference sequence). DNA of the CDR3: TGTGCCAGCAGCTTGCCCGGGACAGGGAGCACAGATACGCAGTATTTT. Residues: CASSLPGTGSTDTQYF.

This chain joins TRBV19 and TRBJ2-3, with unresolved D. With 8 bases removed from V and 0 bases from J, the gap between germline ends came to 18 bases. CDR1 is LNHDA and CDR2 is SQIVND in the germline V gene (reference sequence). This CDR3 is 16 amino acids long. This chain's CDR3 is CASQSSKGPSTDTQYF. CDR3 in DNA: TGTGCCAGTCAATCGTCTAAAGGGCCTAGCACAGATACGCAGTATTTT.

In DNA form, the CDR3 reads TGCGCCAGCACCCGGGACAGGGAGGGCCACGAGCAGTACTTC. Protein sequence: CASTRDREGHEQYF. The chain couples TRBV5-1 to TRBJ2-7, with TRBD1 matching 9 bases. Looked up from germline, CDR1 is SGHRS and CDR2 is YFSETQ. The V segment lost 6 bases and the J segment 5 bases; nucleotides outside the gene matches: 9. This CDR3 contains 14 residues.

The chain employs TRBV7-2 and TRBJ2-2, with D hard to call. The CDR3 consists of 12 residues. With 5 bases removed from V and 1 base from J, the gap between germline ends came to 2 bases. The germline V gene encodes CDR1 SGHTA and CDR2 FQGNSA. The CDR3 loop is CASSKNTGELFF. As DNA, the CDR3 is TGTGCCAGCAGCAAGAACACCGGGGAGCTGTTTTTT. The complete variable domain, with remaining parts taken from reference TRBV7-2 and TRBJ2-2, reads GAGVSQSPSNKVTEKGKDVELRCDPISGHTALYWYRQSLGQGLEFLIYFQGNSAPDKSGLPSDRFSAERTGGSVSTLTIQRTQQEDSAVYLCASSKNTGELFFGEGSRLTVL.

This chain links TRBV6-5 with TRBJ2-7; 7 bases map to TRBD1. V trimming: 6 bases; J trimming: 5 bases; junction bases outside the gene matches: 13. Germline-derived CDR1 and CDR2 are MNHEY and SVGAGI. This CDR3 has 15 amino acids. This CDR3 reads CASRLTGEPRNEQYF. CDR3 DNA sequence: TGTGCCAGCAGACTCACAGGGGAGCCGAGGAACGAGCAGTACTTC.

The V gene is TRBV6-1, the J gene TRBJ1-4; no clear D gene. Germline CDR1 MNHNS, CDR2 SASEGT. The CDR3 loop spans 13 amino acids. V lost 6 bases, J lost 0 bases, and 5 bases lay in between. In DNA form, the CDR3 reads TGTGCCAGCAGCTCTGCAACTAATGAAAAACTGTTTTTT. Protein product: CASSSATNEKLFF.

The chain joins TRBV10-2 to TRBJ1-2; TRBD1 is a possible D gene (5 bases). CDR1 is WSHSY and CDR2 is SAAADI in the germline V gene. Trimming pared 3 bases from V and 0 bases from J, leaving 11 bases between. This CDR3 spans 15 amino acids. In DNA form, the CDR3 reads TGCGCCAGCAGTGAAAGACAGCCGTCTAACTATGGCTACACCTTC. It is translated as CASSERQPSNYGYTF.

The chain is built from TRBV18 and TRBJ2-5; 8 bases align to TRBD1. The V gene end was trimmed by 4 bases and the J gene end by 5 bases; junction bases not matched to a gene: 9. Germline loops: CDR1 KGHSH, CDR2 LQKENI. The CDR3 sequence is 15 residues long. CDR3 in amino acids: CASSLNTGGAETQYF. CDR3 nucleotide sequence: TGTGCCAGCTCACTAAATACAGGGGGAGCGGAGACCCAGTACTTC. Complete variable domain (other parts from reference TRBV18 and TRBJ2-5): NAGVMQNPRHLVRRRGQEARLRCSPMKGHSHVYWYRQLPEEGLKFMVYLQKENIIDESGMPKERFSAEFPKEGPSILRIQQVVRGDSAAYFCASSLNTGGAETQYFGPGTRLLVL.

This chain connects TRBV9 to TRBJ1-6; D possibly corresponds to TRBD1 (5 bases). V lost 4 bases to trimming and J lost 9 bases, with 14 bases between them. Per the germline V gene, CDR1 is SGDLS and CDR2 is YYNGEE. The CDR3 extends over 14 amino acids. CDR3 nucleotide sequence: TGTGCCAGCAGCCCCCTGGGGCAGGGTTCACCCCTCCACTTT. Its protein product is CASSPLGQGSPLHF.

The chain combines TRBV5-6 with TRBJ2-5; 8 nucleotides align to TRBD1. J was trimmed by 7 bases and V by 2 bases; bases with no gene match: 1. This CDR3 has 12 amino acids. CDR1 and CDR2 (germline): SGHDT, YYEEEE. The CDR3 DNA is TGTGCCAGCAGCTTACAGGGGGGGACCCAGTACTTC. This translates into CASSLQGGTQYF.

The V gene is TRBV18, the J gene TRBJ2-7; 9 nucleotides agree with TRBD2. The germline CDR1 and CDR2 sequences are KGHSH and LQKENI. Trimming removed 0 bases from V and 3 bases from J; junction bases left unmatched: 6. The CDR3 consists of 16 residues. DNA of the CDR3: TGTGCCAGCTCACCACCTGAGGCTAGCGGGATCTACGAGCAGTACTTC. It yields the protein CASSPPEASGIYEQYF.

The genes are TRBV10-2 and TRBJ2-7; 7 bases align to TRBD2. The V and J ends lost 6 bases and 3 bases, in that order; junction bases with no gene match: 8. CDR3 length: 14 residues. Germline CDR1 WSHSY, CDR2 SAAADI. CDR3 region: CASRGTLADYEQYF. For the CDR3, the DNA is TGCGCCAGCAGGGGGACTCTAGCGGACTACGAGCAGTACTTC.